Listed below are T cell receptor beta chains from one sample, sequenced in a study of blood T cells in healthy people across ages. TCRdb redid the calling of the 5' RACE reads with MiXCR, one entry per CDR3 protein. Among about 730,000 distinct CDR3 sequences listed, around 46% were seen once. The sample taken for sequencing was blood. The receptors derive from a woman in her fifties or sixties in good health. Both conserved end residues are part of each CDR3. D genes are given only for firm matches. Where a row states a size, it is once, few, many or the class of an expanded clone; other rows omit it.

V: TRBV10-3; J: TRBJ2-1; size: many; D: .; CDR3: CAISDSRRTVYNEQFF; DNA: TGTGCCATCAGTGACTCCCGACGGACAGTTTACAATGAGCAGTTCTTC
V: TRBV13; J: TRBJ1-6; size: .; D: .; CDR3: CASSLGSSYNSPLHF; DNA: TGTGCCAGCAGCTTAGGGAGCTCCTATAATTCACCCCTCCACTTT
V: TRBV11-2; J: TRBJ2-5; size: .; D: TRBD2; CDR3: CASSYEWLAGAKGETQYF; DNA: TGTGCCAGCAGCTACGAATGGCTAGCGGGGGCCAAGGGAGAGACCCAGTACTTC
V: TRBV6-1; J: TRBJ2-1; size: few; D: .; CDR3: CASSEDTYNEQFF; DNA: TGTGCCAGCAGTGAGGACACCTACAATGAGCAGTTCTTC
V: TRBV9; J: TRBJ2-3; size: few; D: TRBD1; CDR3: CASSEGGQGWDTQYF; DNA: TGTGCCAGCAGCGAGGGGGGACAGGGTTGGGATACGCAGTATTTT
V: TRBV11-2; J: TRBJ2-3; size: many; D: TRBD2; CDR3: CASSLQSSGSFDTQYF; DNA: TGTGCCAGCAGCTTACAATCCAGCGGGAGTTTCGATACGCAGTATTTT
V: TRBV9; J: TRBJ2-3; size: .; D: TRBD2; CDR3: CASSVVGTSGGTDTQYF; DNA: TGTGCCAGCAGCGTAGTTGGGACTAGCGGGGGCACAGATACGCAGTATTTT
V: TRBV27; J: TRBJ2-1; size: .; D: TRBD2; CDR3: CASSKGPSGGEQFF; DNA: TGTGCCAGCAGTAAGGGGCCTAGCGGGGGAGAGCAGTTCTTC
V: TRBV11-2; J: TRBJ2-5; size: few; D: .; CDR3: CASSLKGVGYF; DNA: TGTGCCAGCAGCTTAAAAGGGGTTGGGTACTTC
V: TRBV7-2; J: TRBJ2-7; size: many; D: .; CDR3: CASSFSRDGGEQYF; DNA: TGTGCCAGCAGCTTCTCTAGGGATGGGGGCGAGCAGTACTTC
V: TRBV29-1; J: TRBJ1-1; size: .; D: .; CDR3: CSATQGPTEAFF; DNA: TGCAGCGCGACGCAGGGTCCCACTGAAGCTTTCTTT
V: TRBV28; J: TRBJ2-1; size: .; D: TRBD2; CDR3: CASSFRLAGDEQFF; DNA: TGTGCCAGCAGTTTTCGACTAGCGGGAGACGAGCAGTTCTTC
V: TRBV3-1; J: TRBJ1-6; size: few; D: .; CDR3: CASSKSRESPLHF; DNA: TGTGCCAGCAGCAAATCGCGGGAATCACCCCTCCACTTT
V: TRBV20-1; J: TRBJ1-5; size: .; D: .; CDR3: CSASTSNQPQHF; DNA: TGCAGTGCGAGTACATCAAATCAGCCCCAGCATTTT
V: TRBV7-2; J: TRBJ1-2; size: many; D: .; CDR3: CASSLAAHENYGYTF; DNA: TGTGCCAGCAGCTTAGCCGCTCACGAGAACTATGGCTACACCTTC
V: TRBV11-2; J: TRBJ1-6; size: .; D: TRBD1; CDR3: CASSSEGDSWNSPLHF; DNA: TGTGCCAGCAGCTCAGAGGGGGACAGTTGGAATTCACCCCTCCACTTT
V: TRBV10-2; J: TRBJ2-1; size: few; D: TRBD2; CDR3: CASKPTSGAYNEQFF; DNA: TGCGCCAGCAAGCCGACTAGCGGAGCTTACAATGAGCAGTTCTTC
V: TRBV6-2/TRBV6-3; J: TRBJ2-5; size: few; D: TRBD2; CDR3: CASTTGLAGGQETQYF; DNA: TGTGCCAGCACCACAGGGCTAGCGGGGGGTCAAGAGACCCAGTACTTC
V: TRBV14; J: TRBJ2-3; size: few; D: TRBD2; CDR3: CASSQDHGLAGVDTQYF; DNA: TGTGCCAGCAGCCAGGACCATGGACTAGCGGGGGTGGATACGCAGTATTTT
V: TRBV7-8; J: TRBJ1-4; size: .; D: .; CDR3: CASISRQRDSGTNEKLFF; DNA: TGTGCCAGCATCTCCCGCCAGCGTGACTCGGGGACTAATGAAAAACTGTTTTTT
V: TRBV11-2; J: TRBJ2-1; size: .; D: TRBD2; CDR3: CASSFTTSGTLKGDEQFF; DNA: TGTGCCAGCAGCTTCACGACTAGCGGGACCCTTAAGGGGGATGAGCAGTTCTTC
V: TRBV13; J: TRBJ1-6; size: few; D: TRBD1; CDR3: CASSPGTGGWYNSPLHF; DNA: TGTGCCAGCAGCCCCGGGACAGGGGGCTGGTATAATTCACCCCTCCACTTT
V: TRBV12-5; J: TRBJ2-5; size: .; D: .; CDR3: CASRTRGNFGGDQETQYF; DNA: TGTGCTAGCCGGACACGCGGTAACTTTGGCGGGGACCAAGAGACCCAGTACTTC
V: TRBV6-1; J: TRBJ2-5; size: .; D: TRBD1; CDR3: CASSSGTGLGETQYF; DNA: TGTGCCAGCAGCTCCGGGACAGGTCTCGGTGAGACCCAGTACTTC
V: TRBV18; J: TRBJ1-1; size: .; D: .; CDR3: CASSPSMDTEAFF; DNA: TGTGCCAGCTCACCATCCATGGACACTGAAGCTTTCTTT
V: TRBV28; J: TRBJ2-3; size: .; D: .; CDR3: CASSFWGTQYF; DNA: TGTGCCAGCAGTTTTTGGGGTACGCAGTATTTT
V: TRBV6-5; J: TRBJ1-2; size: .; D: TRBD1; CDR3: CASSTGQVLYGYTF; DNA: TGTGCCAGCAGTACCGGACAGGTGCTCTATGGCTACACCTTC
V: TRBV19; J: TRBJ2-1; size: few; D: .; CDR3: CASSIPGRSGVNEQFF; DNA: TGTGCCAGTAGTATCCCCGGACGTAGTGGGGTCAACGAGCAGTTCTTC
V: TRBV20-1; J: TRBJ2-5; size: many; D: TRBD2; CDR3: CSASLLPGTTGETQYF; DNA: TGCAGTGCTAGCCTCCTTCCCGGGACTACCGGAGAGACCCAGTACTTC
V: TRBV29-1; J: TRBJ2-7; size: once; D: .; CDR3: CSAQVQGREQYF; DNA: TGCAGCGCCCAAGTCCAGGGAAGAGAGCAGTACTTC
V: TRBV6-2/TRBV6-3; J: TRBJ1-5; size: .; D: .; CDR3: CASSSGQLDQPQHF; DNA: TGTGCCAGCAGTTCTGGACAGCTAGATCAGCCCCAGCATTTT
V: TRBV28; J: TRBJ1-3; size: once; D: .; CDR3: CASSLPKEGFRGTIYF; DNA: TGTGCCAGCAGTCTGCCCAAGGAGGGCTTCAGGGGCACCATATATTTT
V: TRBV20-1; J: TRBJ2-7; size: .; D: .; CDR3: CSARDNRVTYEQYF; DNA: TGCAGTGCTAGAGATAACAGGGTCACCTACGAGCAGTACTTC
V: TRBV2; J: TRBJ2-7; size: .; D: TRBD2; CDR3: CAGDGGGSYEQYF; DNA: TGTGCCGGAGATGGGGGGGGCTCCTACGAGCAGTACTTC
V: TRBV3-1; J: TRBJ2-3; size: few; D: TRBD2; CDR3: CASSQPPGTSGKGNTQYF; DNA: TGTGCCAGCAGCCAACCTCCCGGGACTAGCGGGAAAGGTAATACGCAGTATTTT
V: TRBV18; J: TRBJ2-7; size: many; D: TRBD2; CDR3: CASSLKTSGEQYF; DNA: TGTGCCAGCTCACTCAAGACTAGCGGTGAGCAGTACTTC
V: TRBV7-7; J: TRBJ1-6; size: .; D: .; CDR3: CASSLEAGDGSPLHF; DNA: TGTGCCAGCAGCTTAGAAGCAGGGGACGGTTCACCCCTCCACTTT
V: TRBV29-1; J: TRBJ2-5; size: many; D: TRBD1; CDR3: CSANRGQETQYF; DNA: TGCAGCGCAAACAGGGGTCAAGAGACCCAGTACTTC
V: TRBV7-2; J: TRBJ2-1; size: many; D: .; CDR3: CASSLASSLKFF; DNA: TGTGCCAGCAGCTTAGCATCTAGCCTGAAGTTCTTC
V: TRBV5-1; J: TRBJ2-1; size: .; D: .; CDR3: CASSLVPPTQNNEQFF; DNA: TGCGCCAGCAGCTTGGTGCCCCCGACACAGAACAATGAGCAGTTCTTC
V: TRBV29-1; J: TRBJ2-1; size: many; D: .; CDR3: CSVSSAKNNEQFF; DNA: TGCAGCGTGAGTAGCGCTAAGAACAATGAGCAGTTCTTC
V: TRBV20-1; J: TRBJ2-5; size: few; D: TRBD2; CDR3: CSARDPGLAAVIGETQYF; DNA: TGCAGTGCTAGAGACCCGGGACTAGCAGCCGTGATAGGAGAGACCCAGTACTTC
V: TRBV19; J: TRBJ2-7; size: few; D: TRBD2; CDR3: CASSVGTNYEQYF; DNA: TGTGCCAGTAGTGTAGGGACTAATTACGAGCAGTACTTC
V: TRBV5-1; J: TRBJ2-7; size: .; D: .; CDR3: CASSSGVPYEQYF; DNA: TGCGCCAGCAGCTCGGGAGTCCCCTACGAGCAGTACTTC
V: TRBV19; J: TRBJ1-4; size: few; D: .; CDR3: CATAWGGRGEKLFF; DNA: TGTGCCACCGCCTGGGGAGGGCGGGGTGAAAAACTGTTTTTT
V: TRBV11-2; J: TRBJ1-1; size: .; D: .; CDR3: CASSNKLNTEAFF; DNA: TGTGCCAGCAGCAACAAGCTGAACACTGAAGCTTTCTTT
V: TRBV7-2; J: TRBJ2-1; size: many; D: .; CDR3: CASSRGGTSYNEQFF; DNA: TGTGCCAGCAGTAGAGGGGGAACTTCCTACAATGAGCAGTTCTTC
V: TRBV29-1; J: TRBJ2-1; size: few; D: TRBD2; CDR3: CSVEAGGLYNEQFF; DNA: TGCAGCGTTGAGGCGGGGGGGCTCTACAATGAGCAGTTCTTC
V: TRBV20-1; J: TRBJ2-4; size: .; D: .; CDR3: CSASDGGPTQYF; DNA: TGCAGTGCTAGTGATGGGGGGCCTACCCAGTACTTC
V: TRBV10-1; J: TRBJ2-3; size: .; D: .; CDR3: CASSSTLGGSDTQYF; DNA: TGCGCCAGCAGTTCGACGTTGGGGGGCTCAGATACGCAGTATTTT
V: TRBV7-2; J: TRBJ1-5; size: few; D: .; CDR3: CASGGGRNNQPQHF; DNA: TGTGCCAGCGGTGGAGGACGGAACAATCAGCCCCAGCATTTT
V: TRBV12-3/TRBV12-4; J: TRBJ1-5; size: .; D: .; CDR3: CASSPGQNSNQPQHF; DNA: TGTGCCAGCAGTCCCGGACAGAATAGCAATCAGCCCCAGCATTTT
V: TRBV4-2; J: TRBJ1-2; size: .; D: .; CDR3: CASSQSPGGHGYTF; DNA: TGTGCCAGCAGCCAATCCCCCGGGGGCCATGGCTACACCTTC
V: TRBV7-9; J: TRBJ1-3; size: .; D: .; CDR3: CASRDPRLGLAGNTIYF; DNA: TGTGCCAGCAGGGACCCACGGTTGGGGCTGGCTGGAAACACCATATATTTT
V: TRBV14; J: TRBJ2-7; size: .; D: .; CDR3: CASSQEAETYEQYF; DNA: TGTGCCAGCAGCCAAGAGGCGGAGACCTACGAGCAGTACTTC